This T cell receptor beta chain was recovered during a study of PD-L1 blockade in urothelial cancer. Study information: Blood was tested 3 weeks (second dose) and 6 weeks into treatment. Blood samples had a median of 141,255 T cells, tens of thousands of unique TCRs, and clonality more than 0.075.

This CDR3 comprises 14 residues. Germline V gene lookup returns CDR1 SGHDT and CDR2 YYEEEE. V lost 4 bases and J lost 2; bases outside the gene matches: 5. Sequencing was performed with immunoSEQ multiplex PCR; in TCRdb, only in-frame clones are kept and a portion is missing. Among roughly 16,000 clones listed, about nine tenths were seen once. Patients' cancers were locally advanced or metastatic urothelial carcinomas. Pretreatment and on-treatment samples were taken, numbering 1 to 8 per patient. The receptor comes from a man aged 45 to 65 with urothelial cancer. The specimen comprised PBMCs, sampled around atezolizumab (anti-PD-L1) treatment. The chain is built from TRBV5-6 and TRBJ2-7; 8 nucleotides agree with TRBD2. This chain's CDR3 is CASSAGLGTYEQYF. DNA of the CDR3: TGTGCCAGCAGCGCGGGACTAGGGACCTACGAGCAGTACTTC.